Given below is one TCR beta chain in context. These data are taken from a study of T cells expressing NK-cell markers. Study-wide context: The authors sequenced eight donors, of whom seven were HCMV-seropositive and one was seronegative.

In germline, CDR1 is SNHLY, CDR2 FYNNEI. The CDR3 contains 14 residues. Making the TCR beta cDNA relied on 5'RACE template switching with UMIs. TCRdb derives one entry per CDR3 protein from the 5' RACE reads, leaving out DNA. This repertoire includes under 35,000 distinct CDR3 sequences. Source material: blood T cells: a sorted CD56 or NKG2C T cell subset, CD4+ or CD8+ T cells, or bulk PBMC T cells (not recorded which). The V gene is TRBV2, the J gene TRBJ1-1. The receptor was derived from a woman aged 18 to 75 in good health. This CDR3 is CASRPADLNTEAFF. Supplemented by reference TRBV2 and TRBJ1-1, the full variable domain reads EPEVTQTPSHQVTQMGQEVILRCVPISNHLYFYWYRQILGQKVEFLVSFYNNEISEKSEIFDDQFSVERPDGSNFTLKIRSTKLEDSAMYFCASRPADLNTEAFFGQGTRLTVV.